Presented here are 26 T cell receptor beta chains from one specimen sequenced in a study of blood T cells in healthy people across ages. Primed by a sample-barcoded 5' primer and a J-beta primer mix, a second PCR proceeded for about 6 to 11 cycles. One entry per CDR3 protein results from TCRdb running MiXCR on the 5' RACE reads. The sample records about 970,000 distinct CDR3 sequences, just over 50% being singletons. The sequencing sample was made of blood. These receptors were taken from an older woman in good health.

The rearrangement uses TRBV3-1 and TRBJ2-1; D remains ambiguous. Trimming shortened V by 4 bases and J by 0 bases, and 10 bases separated the two germline ends. The V gene's germline CDR1 is LGHDT and CDR2 YNNKEL (reference sequence). The length of the CDR3 is 15 residues. The CDR3 spells CASSPWTDSYNEQFF. For the CDR3, the DNA is TGTGCCAGCAGCCCCTGGACGGACTCCTACAATGAGCAGTTCTTC.

This chain uses TRBV20-1 with TRBJ2-7, with 8 bases that match TRBD2. The CDR3 consists of 15 residues. Germline trimming cut 5 bases from V and 4 bases from J; bases unmatched to any gene: 13. Germline V CDR1 and CDR2: DFQATT, SNEGSKA (reference sequence). CDR3 nucleotides: TGCAGTGCTGTCGCTCCCGGGACTAGTCCGTACGAGCAGTACTTC. Its protein product is CSAVAPGTSPYEQYF.

The rearrangement joins TRBV6-5 to TRBJ2-3, with D uncertain. CDR3 length: 14 residues. V gave up 5 bases and J gave up 3 bases, with 12 bases separating them. The germline V gene has CDR1 MNHEY and CDR2 SVGAGI. Written as DNA, the CDR3 is TGTGCCAGCAGTCCACCCGGACGGACAGATACGCAGTATTTT. This gives the protein CASSPPGRTDTQYF.

This clonotype was detected a few times. CDR3 residues: CSVEVRGHDYEQYF. The CDR3 coding sequence is TGCAGCGTTGAGGTGAGGGGACACGATTACGAGCAGTACTTC. The chain joins TRBV29-1 to TRBJ2-7; a possible D gene is TRBD1 (6 bases). V shed 3 bases and J shed 4 bases, with 16 bases lying between them. CDR1 and CDR2 from the germline V gene are SQVTM and ANQGSEA. The CDR3 extends over 14 amino acids.

V is TRBV7-9 and J is TRBJ2-5; no firm D call. Looked up from germline, CDR1 is SEHNR and CDR2 is FQNEAQ (reference sequence). The CDR3 covers 14 residues. V gave up 3 bases and J gave up 1 base, with 9 bases separating them. CDR3 in DNA: TGTGCCAGCAGCTTTCATTTAACCCAAGAGACCCAGTACTTC. This sequence encodes CASSFHLTQETQYF.

This clonotype turned up a few times. This chain connects TRBV29-1 to TRBJ2-7; TRBD1 aligns across 10 bases. This CDR3 is 13 amino acids long. V lost 7 bases to trimming and J lost 3 bases; unmatched junction nucleotides: 6. The germline V gene has CDR1 SQVTM and CDR2 ANQGSEA. CDR3 amino acids: CSAGDRGGYEQYF. DNA for the CDR3: TGCAGCGCGGGGGACAGGGGAGGCTACGAGCAGTACTTC.

This chain connects TRBV25-1 to TRBJ2-7; 7 nucleotides line up with TRBD2. CDR3 length: 15 amino acids. Germline CDR1 and CDR2: MGHDK and SYGVNS. Trimming removed 6 bases from V and 2 bases from J; junction bases left unmatched: 10. Here the CDR3 reads CASSSTWGGTYEQYF. For the CDR3, the DNA is TGTGCCAGCAGCTCAACGTGGGGGGGGACCTACGAGCAGTACTTC.

In this sample, this clonotype turned up a few times. The J gene is TRBJ1-1, the V gene TRBV4-2, with unresolved D. The ends were cut back, 1 base at V and 5 bases at J, with 11 bases in the middle. CDR3 length: 14 amino acids. The V gene's germline CDR1 is LGHNA and CDR2 YNFKEQ. The CDR3 sequence: CASSQVGGETEAFF. The DNA for the CDR3 is TGTGCCAGCAGCCAAGTGGGTGGAGAAACTGAAGCTTTCTTT.

The V call is TRBV18, the J call TRBJ2-7, with D possibly TRBD1 on 6 matching bases. Matching the DNA end better, TRBJ2-5 makes the J call doubtful. Germline V gene lookup returns CDR1 KGHSH and CDR2 LQKENI. The CDR3 contains 15 residues. CDR3 region: CASSPEQGRVETQYF. The DNA of the CDR3 is TGTGCCAGCTCACCAGAGCAGGGGCGTGTGGAGACCCAGTACTTC.

Of note for this clonotype: A much larger clone differs from this one at a single base, so this may be a read error. This rearrangement joins TRBV29-1 to TRBJ2-5; possibly TRBD1 for D (5 bases). The J call could be wrong; TRBJ2-7 is a better fit for the DNA end. This CDR3 is built from 15 residues. Germline CDR1 reads SQVTM; CDR2 reads ANQGSEA. The CDR3 DNA reads as TGCGGCGTTGGGCCTCTGGACAAGAAAGCCCACGAGCAGTACTTC. It is translated as CGVGPLDKKAHEQYF.

This clonotype came up many times. CDR3 residues: CAISVIPAGEQYF. Here the CDR3 DNA reads TGTGCCATCAGTGTGATCCCCGCGGGCGAGCAGTACTTC. The chain links TRBV10-3 to TRBJ2-7; perhaps TRBD2 as D (5 bases). The V gene lost 4 bases and the J gene lost 6 bases, with 13 bases spanning the gap. In germline, CDR1 is ENHRY, CDR2 SYGVKD. The CDR3 runs to 13 residues.

This sequence joins TRBV5-1 and TRBJ2-7; 11 nucleotides line up with TRBD2. Germline assignment: CDR1 SGHRS and CDR2 YFSETQ. Trimming cost V 4 bases and J 2 bases; bases outside gene matches: 8. This CDR3 comprises 16 residues. The DNA for the CDR3 is TGCGCCAGCAGCCCCCAGACTAGCGGGAACACCTACGAGCAGTACTTC. As protein: CASSPQTSGNTYEQYF.

Only one count was recorded for this clonotype. The rearrangement uses TRBV7-9 and TRBJ1-1; D not certain. The CDR3 is made up of 14 amino acids. V lost 2 bases to trimming and J lost 5 bases, with 12 bases between them. CDR1 SEHNR and CDR2 FQNEAQ come from the germline V gene (reference sequence). The CDR3 loop reads CASSLLNVGTEAFF. The CDR3 region has the DNA TGTGCCAGCAGCTTATTGAATGTCGGGACTGAAGCTTTCTTT.

The chain uses TRBV7-9 and TRBJ1-1; no definite D call. Germline V gives CDR1 SEHNR, CDR2 FQNEAQ (reference sequence). Trimming took 2 bases from V and 6 from J, leaving 7 bases between them. The CDR3 has 12 amino acids. CDR3 sequence (DNA): TGTGCCAGCAGCTTATGGCGGGCTGAAGCTTTCTTT. Translating it yields CASSLWRAEAFF.

This clonotype has more than one count but fewer than ten. The chain joins TRBV6-2 or TRBV6-3 to TRBJ1-2; D may be TRBD1 (5 bases). The ends were cut back, 5 bases at V and 7 bases at J, with 11 bases in the middle. The germline gives CDR1 MNHEY, CDR2 SVGEGT. The length of the CDR3 is 12 residues. The CDR3 DNA sequence: TGTGCCAGCAGTCGAGGGGAGTCTGGCTACACCTTC. Encoded protein: CASSRGESGYTF.

This rearrangement joins TRBV6-5 to TRBJ2-1; the D is unclear. This CDR3 contains 14 residues. CDR1 is MNHEY and CDR2 is SVGAGI in the germline V gene. Trimming pared 5 bases from V and 5 bases from J, leaving 13 bases between. Here the CDR3 reads CASSAEFRNNEQFF. In nucleotides, the CDR3 is TGTGCCAGCAGTGCTGAATTCCGGAACAATGAGCAGTTCTTC.

This clonotype has more than one count but fewer than ten. V usage is TRBV27 and J usage is TRBJ1-2; 7 nucleotides line up with TRBD1. The CDR3 is 14 amino acids. The J segment lost 13 bases and the V segment lost 6 bases, leaving 17 bases of the junction unmatched. Germline lookup yields CDR1 MNHEY and CDR2 SMNVEV (reference sequence). CDR3 loop: CASRTNLQTGTFTF. The CDR3 region has the DNA TGTGCCAGCAGAACTAACCTACAGACAGGGACTTTCACCTTC.

V is TRBV27 and J is TRBJ2-3; tentative D call: TRBD2 (7 bases). The V end lost 7 bases, the J end lost 0 bases, and 32 bases lay between the germline ends. The germline V gene has CDR1 MNHEY and CDR2 SMNVEV (reference sequence). This CDR3 spans 21 amino acids. The CDR3 bases are TGTGCCAGCATTATACAGGGTTTGTGGCTAGCGGAGAATACTAGCACAGATACGCAGTATTTT. Its translation is CASIIQGLWLAENTSTDTQYF.

The sample holds a few counts of this clonotype. The gene calls are TRBV25-1 and TRBJ2-1; D gene unclear. The CDR3 contains 11 residues. V shed 7 bases and J shed 7 bases, with 8 bases lying between them. Germline V gene data show CDR1 as MGHDK and CDR2 as SYGVNS. CDR3: CASIAVNEQFF. The CDR3 DNA sequence: TGTGCCAGCATCGCGGTTAATGAGCAGTTCTTC.

V is TRBV5-1 and J is TRBJ2-1; D gene ambiguous. Trimming took off 0 bases at V and 7 bases at J, with 14 bases between the two ends. CDR1 is SGHRS and CDR2 is YFSETQ in the germline V gene. The CDR3 totals 15 residues. The DNA for the CDR3 is TGCGCCAGCAGCTTGGTTGTCCAACGGTATAATGAGCAGTTCTTC. Residues: CASSLVVQRYNEQFF. Drawing the rest from reference TRBV5-1 and TRBJ2-1, the complete variable domain is KAGVTQTPRYLIKTRGQQVTLSCSPISGHRSVSWYQQTPGQGLQFLFEYFSETQRNKGNFPGRFSGRQFSNSRSEMNVSTLELGDSALYLCASSLVVQRYNEQFFGPGTRLTVL.

Concerning this clonotype: A much larger clone differs by one base, so this may be a read error. The chain joins TRBV5-1 to TRBJ2-2; 7 bases map to TRBD1. Trimming at V came to 5 bases and at J to 2 bases, leaving 6 bases not matched to a gene. The CDR3 totals 15 residues. Germline CDR1 is SGHRS and CDR2 is YFSETQ. This chain's CDR3 is CASRTGTANTGELFF. The CDR3 DNA sequence: TGCGCCAGCAGAACCGGGACAGCCAACACCGGGGAGCTGTTTTTT.

The J gene is TRBJ1-5, the V gene TRBV6-4; TRBD1 matches at 8 bases. The CDR3 is 15 residues long. V was pared by 4 bases and J by 3 bases, with 5 bases of the junction left unmatched. From germline, CDR1 is MRHNA and CDR2 SNTAGT. In DNA form, the CDR3 reads TGTGCCAGCAGTGCCTTCCAGGGGGCCAATCAGCCCCAGCATTTT. This codes for CASSAFQGANQPQHF.

The chain combines TRBV10-3 with TRBJ2-2; weak D call: TRBD2 (5 bases). The CDR3 length is 15 residues. The V and J ends lost 4 bases and 5 bases respectively, with 14 bases between them. Germline V gives CDR1 ENHRY, CDR2 SYGVKD. DNA of the CDR3: TGTGCCATCAGTGGTGGACTGGATGAAACCGGGGAGCTGTTTTTT. Its protein product is CAISGGLDETGELFF.

This clonotype was found a few times. V gene TRBV11-2 combines with J gene TRBJ2-7; TRBD2 agrees at 8 bases. CDR1 is SGHAT and CDR2 is FQNNGV in the germline V gene. V lost 5 bases to trimming and J lost 5 bases; unmatched junction nucleotides: 14. This CDR3 spans 16 amino acids. This CDR3 is CASSHTSGGVLDEQYF. The DNA for the CDR3 is TGTGCCAGCAGCCACACTAGCGGAGGGGTCCTGGACGAGCAGTACTTC. The full variable domain, in which reference TRBV11-2 and TRBJ2-7 provide the parts outside the CDR3, is EAGVAQSPRYKIIEKRQSVAFWCNPISGHATLYWYQQILGQGPKLLIQFQNNGVVDDSQLPKDRFSAERLKGVDSTLKIQPAKLEDSAVYLCASSHTSGGVLDEQYFGPGTRLTVT.

The CDR3 sequence is CASSVLGDTGELFF. CDR3 bases: TGTGCCAGCAGTGTACTGGGGGACACCGGGGAGCTGTTTTTT. This sequence joins TRBV6-4 and TRBJ2-2; either TRBD1 or TRBD2 may fit D (5 bases each). Trimming removed 4 bases from V and 3 bases from J, with 9 bases in between. Germline V gene data show CDR1 as MRHNA and CDR2 as SNTAGT. This CDR3 spans 14 amino acids.

This clonotype was counted only a few times. V is TRBV29-1 and J is TRBJ2-7, with D perhaps TRBD1 or TRBD2 (5 bases each). CDR1 is SQVTM, CDR2 ANQGSEA, per germline. This CDR3 is built from 13 residues. The V and J ends lost 6 bases and 6 bases respectively, with 18 bases between them. The CDR3 DNA is TGCAGCGTCTCCGGGACGCTTAACGGCGAGCAGTACTTC. It is translated as CSVSGTLNGEQYF.